This TCR beta chain was identified during a study of shared clonotypes between healthy human individuals. Assay execution proceeded at the deep level. The data were produced by immunoSEQ multiplex PCR, yet TCRdb's version contains in-frame clones alone and is incomplete. The sample has roughly 2,500,000 clones; roughly 93% are singletons. V lost 0 bases and J lost 5; bases outside the gene matches: 6. There are 16 residues in the CDR3. Germline V gene lookup returns CDR1 WSHSY and CDR2 SAAADI. Regarding the study as a whole: Naive subsets typically showed greater estimated richness than memory subsets. The represented genetic and exposure-history diversity was limited by the small number of donors. Non-shared clonotypes had lower generation probabilities than clonotypes shared by all four sorted-subset donors.

Points on this clone: Its antigen is not known.

The sequenced sample was naive CD4+ T cells from PBMCs. Subset reported: CD45RA+ positively selected. V and J are TRBV10-2 and TRBJ2-7; TRBD2 matches 11 bases. The receptor's source is a man aged 18 to 29 in good health. Some clones in this sample may be carry-over from other donors' samples. CDR3 protein: CASSESGLAAWNEQYF. CDR3 in DNA: TGCGCCAGCAGTGAGTCGGGACTAGCGGCGTGGAACGAGCAGTACTTC.